This is a list of T cell receptor beta chains from one sample in a study of shared clonotypes between healthy human individuals. Using immunoSEQ multiplex PCR, the repertoire was profiled, and TCRdb retains in-frame clones only, with some absent. The sample has approximately 2.5 million clones; 80% to 95% are singletons. Source material: naive CD4+ T cells from PBMCs. These receptors were taken from a young man in good health. Some clones in this sample may be carry-over from other donors' samples. Both conserved end residues are part of each CDR3. A D gene is named only where the DNA matches it firmly. Size tells how often a clone was seen (once, few, many) or the class of an expanded clone, and some rows leave it out.

j_gene	abundance	v_gene	d_gene	CDR3aa	CDR3nt
TRBJ2-7	.	TRBV29-1	TRBD2	CSVAFGSSGSYEQYF	TGCAGCGTTGCTTTCGGGTCTAGCGGGAGTTACGAGCAGTACTTC
TRBJ2-7	.	TRBV19	.	CASSIGLAGGYEQYF	TGTGCCAGTAGTATAGGCCTGGCCGGGGGCTACGAGCAGTACTTC
TRBJ2-6	.	TRBV29-1	.	CSVLSSGANVLTF	TGCAGCGTGCTGAGCTCTGGGGCCAACGTCCTGACTTTC
TRBJ2-1	.	TRBV10-3	TRBD2	CAISDYTQTSGRNNEQFF	TGTGCCATCAGTGACTATACACAGACTAGCGGGAGGAACAATGAGCAGTTCTTC
TRBJ2-3	.	TRBV5-1	TRBD2	CASSLTTSGSPDTQYF	TGCGCCAGCAGCCTAACGACTAGCGGGAGCCCAGATACGCAGTATTTT
TRBJ2-3	.	TRBV4-1	.	CASSQVGLPGDTQYF	TGCGCCAGCAGCCAAGTGGGCCTTCCCGGGGATACGCAGTATTTT
TRBJ1-2	.	TRBV6-5	.	CASRGSWGYTF	TGTGCCAGCAGAGGGAGCTGGGGCTACACCTTC
TRBJ2-7	.	TRBV23-1	.	CASSQSLEALTRDLPLDEQYF	TGCGCCAGCAGTCAATCGTTGGAGGCGTTGACGCGGGATCTTCCATTGGACGAGCAGTACTTC
TRBJ1-6	once	TRBV7-2	TRBD1	CASSPTGDSPLHF	TGTGCCAGCAGCCCCACAGGGGATTCACCCCTCCACTTT
TRBJ1-5	.	TRBV4-2	.	CASSQVSQNYQPQHF	TGTGCCAGCAGCCAAGTCTCACAGAACTATCAGCCCCAGCATTTT
TRBJ2-7	.	TRBV18	.	CASSPLMDSKGGYEQYF	TGTGCCAGCTCACCGCTGATGGATTCAAAAGGGGGATACGAGCAGTACTTC
TRBJ1-5	.	TRBV9	.	CASSVEAGGQPQHF	TGTGCCAGCAGCGTAGAGGCCGGGGGCCAGCCCCAGCATTTT
TRBJ2-7	few	TRBV9	TRBD1	CASSARQGSSSYEQYF	TGTGCCAGCAGCGCAAGACAGGGGTCAAGCTCCTACGAGCAGTACTTC
TRBJ2-7	.	TRBV15	.	CATSREGLNYEQYF	TGTGCCACCAGCAGAGAGGGCCTTAACTACGAGCAGTACTTC
TRBJ1-4	.	TRBV5-5	.	CASSLVWTGENEKLFF	TGTGCCAGCAGCTTGGTCTGGACGGGCGAGAATGAAAAACTGTTTTTT
TRBJ2-5	.	TRBV28	.	CASAHRDPITGPQYF	TGTGCCAGCGCACACCGGGACCCAATAACGGGTCCCCAGTACTTC
TRBJ2-1	.	TRBV18	TRBD1	CASSPQGQGASEQFF	TGTGCCAGCTCACCACAAGGACAGGGGGCTAGTGAGCAGTTCTTC
TRBJ2-4	once	TRBV19	.	CASSIGHLENIQYF	TGTGCCAGTAGTATAGGTCACTTGGAAAACATTCAGTACTTC
TRBJ1-2	once	TRBV4-1	.	CASSQDPVGGGGYTF	TGCGCCAGCAGCCAAGACCCAGTGGGGGGCGGTGGCTACACCTTC
TRBJ2-7	.	TRBV19	.	CASSRGSYEQYF	TGTGCCAGTAGTCGAGGGTCCTACGAGCAGTACTTC
TRBJ2-3	once	TRBV7-2	.	CASTLSRTDTQYF	TGTGCCAGCACCTTAAGCCGCACAGATACGCAGTATTTT
TRBJ2-5	.	TRBV7-6	.	CASSRDGQETQYF	TGTGCCAGCAGCCGGGACGGACAAGAGACCCAGTACTTC
TRBJ2-5	.	TRBV5-5	.	CASSWIRETQYF	TGTGCCAGCAGCTGGATAAGAGAGACCCAGTACTTC
TRBJ1-1	.	TRBV18	TRBD1	CASSPRQGRDTEAFF	TGTGCCAGCTCACCAAGACAGGGACGCGACACTGAAGCTTTCTTT
TRBJ2-7	once	TRBV7-9	.	CASSGSAAGEQYF	TGTGCCAGCAGCGGAAGCGCGGCGGGCGAGCAGTACTTC
TRBJ2-3	.	TRBV9	.	CASSVGLGFSDTQYF	TGTGCCAGCAGCGTAGGTCTAGGGTTCTCAGATACGCAGTATTTT
TRBJ2-7	.	TRBV6-5	TRBD1	CASSPTGWAYEQYF	TGTGCCAGCAGTCCGACAGGGTGGGCCTACGAGCAGTACTTC
TRBJ2-5	.	TRBV7-9	TRBD2	CASSLEREGETQYF	TGTGCCAGCAGCTTAGAAAGGGAGGGAGAGACCCAGTACTTC
TRBJ1-4	.	TRBV29-1	TRBD1	CSVVEGANEKLFF	TGCAGCGTTGTGGAGGGGGCAAATGAAAAACTGTTTTTT
TRBJ2-6	.	TRBV28	TRBD1	CASRTGGSGANVLTF	TGTGCCAGCAGGACAGGGGGATCTGGGGCCAACGTCCTGACTTTC
TRBJ2-7	.	TRBV6-1	TRBD2	CAMGLGLPSYEQYF	TGTGCCATGGGATTGGGACTACCCTCCTACGAGCAGTACTTC
TRBJ2-6	.	TRBV21-1	.	CASSKPSGTSRGGANVLTF	TGTGCCAGCAGCAAACCTTCCGGGACGTCCAGAGGGGGGGCCAACGTCCTGACTTTC
TRBJ1-3	.	TRBV28	.	CASGVNTIYF	TGTGCCAGCGGCGTGAACACCATATATTTT
TRBJ1-4	.	TRBV30	.	CAWSEAGINEKLFF	TGTGCCTGGAGTGAGGCAGGTATTAATGAAAAACTGTTTTTT
TRBJ2-2	.	TRBV19	.	CATTPGQLHTGELFF	TGTGCCACCACACCAGGACAGCTCCATACCGGGGAGCTGTTTTTT
TRBJ2-5	.	TRBV14	TRBD2	CASSRRAGVETQYF	TGTGCCAGCAGCCGCAGAGCGGGAGTAGAGACCCAGTACTTC
TRBJ1-5	.	TRBV28	TRBD1	CASRGDRGNQPQHF	TGTGCCAGCAGGGGTGACAGGGGCAATCAGCCCCAGCATTTT
TRBJ2-2	.	TRBV18	.	CASSPQNTGELFF	TGTGCCAGCTCACCACAAAACACCGGGGAGCTGTTTTTT
TRBJ1-2	once	TRBV2	.	CASSQDGPYERGYTF	TGTGCCAGCAGTCAAGATGGACCCTATGAGCGTGGCTACACCTTC
TRBJ1-1	.	TRBV11-2	.	CASSFTGGWNTEAFF	TGTGCCAGCAGCTTTACGGGGGGCTGGAACACTGAAGCTTTCTTT
TRBJ2-3	.	TRBV9	.	CASSGSWTASSTDTQYF	TGTGCCAGCAGCGGTAGCTGGACGGCGTCTAGCACAGATACGCAGTATTTT